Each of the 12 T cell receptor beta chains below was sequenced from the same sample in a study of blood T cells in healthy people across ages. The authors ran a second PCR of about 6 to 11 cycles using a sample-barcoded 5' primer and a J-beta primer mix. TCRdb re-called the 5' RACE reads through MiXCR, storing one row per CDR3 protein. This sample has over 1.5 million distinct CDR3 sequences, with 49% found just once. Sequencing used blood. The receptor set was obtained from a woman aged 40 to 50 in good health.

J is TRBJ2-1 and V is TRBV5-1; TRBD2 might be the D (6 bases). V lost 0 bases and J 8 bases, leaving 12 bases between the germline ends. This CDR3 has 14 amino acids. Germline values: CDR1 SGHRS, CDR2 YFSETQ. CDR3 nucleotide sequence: TGCGCCAGCAGCTTGGCCTCGGGAGTGGATGAGCAGTTCTTC. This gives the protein CASSLASGVDEQFF. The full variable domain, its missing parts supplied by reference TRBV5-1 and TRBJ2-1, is KAGVTQTPRYLIKTRGQQVTLSCSPISGHRSVSWYQQTPGQGLQFLFEYFSETQRNKGNFPGRFSGRQFSNSRSEMNVSTLELGDSALYLCASSLASGVDEQFFGPGTRLTVL.

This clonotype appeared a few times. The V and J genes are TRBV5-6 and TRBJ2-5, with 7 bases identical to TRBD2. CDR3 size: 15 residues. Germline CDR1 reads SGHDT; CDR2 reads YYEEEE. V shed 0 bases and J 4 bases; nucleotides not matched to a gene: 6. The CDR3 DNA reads TGTGCCAGCAGCTTGGCGGCAGGGAGGGGAGAGACCCAGTACTTC. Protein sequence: CASSLAAGRGETQYF.

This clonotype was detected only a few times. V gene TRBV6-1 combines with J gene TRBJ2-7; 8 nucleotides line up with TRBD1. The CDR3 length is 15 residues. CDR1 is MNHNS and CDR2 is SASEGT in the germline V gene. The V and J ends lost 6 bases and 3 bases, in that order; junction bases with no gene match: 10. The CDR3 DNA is TGTGCCAGCAGACTAATTGGGACAGGAGGCTACGAGCAGTACTTC. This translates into CASRLIGTGGYEQYF.

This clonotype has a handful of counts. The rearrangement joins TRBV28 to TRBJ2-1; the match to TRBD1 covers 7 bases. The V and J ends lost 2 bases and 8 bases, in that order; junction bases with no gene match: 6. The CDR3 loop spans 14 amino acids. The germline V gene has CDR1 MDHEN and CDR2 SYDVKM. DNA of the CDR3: TGTGCCAGCAGTTTAACAGGGGTGAAGCATGAGCAGTTCTTC. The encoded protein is CASSLTGVKHEQFF.

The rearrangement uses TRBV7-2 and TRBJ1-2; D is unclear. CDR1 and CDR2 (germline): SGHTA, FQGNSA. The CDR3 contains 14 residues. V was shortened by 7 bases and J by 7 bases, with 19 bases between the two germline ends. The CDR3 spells CASNPVFGSGGYTF. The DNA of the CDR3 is TGTGCCAGCAACCCTGTCTTCGGGTCGGGTGGCTACACCTTC. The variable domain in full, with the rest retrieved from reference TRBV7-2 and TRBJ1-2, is GAGVSQSPSNKVTEKGKDVELRCDPISGHTALYWYRQSLGQGLEFLIYFQGNSAPDKSGLPSDRFSAERTGGSVSTLTIQRTQQEDSAVYLCASNPVFGSGGYTFGSGTRLTVV.

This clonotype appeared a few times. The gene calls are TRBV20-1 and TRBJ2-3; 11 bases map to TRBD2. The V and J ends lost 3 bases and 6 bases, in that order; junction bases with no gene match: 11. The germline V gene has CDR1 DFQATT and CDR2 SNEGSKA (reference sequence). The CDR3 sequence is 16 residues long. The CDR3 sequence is CSASWLAGGSADTQYF. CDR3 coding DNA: TGCAGTGCTAGTTGGCTAGCGGGGGGTTCTGCGGATACGCAGTATTTT.

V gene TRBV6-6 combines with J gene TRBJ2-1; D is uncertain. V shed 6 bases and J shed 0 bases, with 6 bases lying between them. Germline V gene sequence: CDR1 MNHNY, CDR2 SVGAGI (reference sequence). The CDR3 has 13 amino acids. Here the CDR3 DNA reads TGTGCCAGCAGACCGCCCTCCTACAATGAGCAGTTCTTC. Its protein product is CASRPPSYNEQFF.

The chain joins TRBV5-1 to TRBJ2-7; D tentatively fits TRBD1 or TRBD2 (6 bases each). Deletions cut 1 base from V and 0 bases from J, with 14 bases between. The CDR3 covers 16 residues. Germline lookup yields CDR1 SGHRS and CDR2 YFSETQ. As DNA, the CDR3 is TGCGCCAGCAGCTTGACCGACGGGGGCTCCTCCTACGAGCAGTACTTC. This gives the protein CASSLTDGGSSYEQYF.

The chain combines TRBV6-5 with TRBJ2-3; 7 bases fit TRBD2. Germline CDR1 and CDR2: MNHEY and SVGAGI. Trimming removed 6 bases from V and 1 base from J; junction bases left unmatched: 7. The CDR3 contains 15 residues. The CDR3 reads CASRATGGGTDTQYF. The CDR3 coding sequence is TGTGCCAGCAGGGCCACTGGGGGGGGCACAGATACGCAGTATTTT.

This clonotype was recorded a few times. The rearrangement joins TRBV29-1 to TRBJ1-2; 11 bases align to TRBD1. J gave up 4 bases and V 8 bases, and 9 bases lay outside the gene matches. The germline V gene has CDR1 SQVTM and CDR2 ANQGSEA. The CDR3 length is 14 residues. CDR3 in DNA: TGCAGCTCCCTGGGACAGGGGGACCTCTATGGCTACACCTTC. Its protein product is CSSLGQGDLYGYTF. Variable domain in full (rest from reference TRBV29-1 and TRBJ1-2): SAVISQKPSRDICQRGTSLTIQCQVDSQVTMMFWYRQQPGQSLTLIATANQGSEATYESGFVIDKFPISRPNLTFSTLTVSNMSPEDSSIYLCSSLGQGDLYGYTFGSGTRLTVV.

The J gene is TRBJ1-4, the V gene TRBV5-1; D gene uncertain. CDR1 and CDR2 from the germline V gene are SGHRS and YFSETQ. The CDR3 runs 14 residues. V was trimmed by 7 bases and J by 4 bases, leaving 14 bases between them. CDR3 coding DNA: TGCGCCAGCGGACCCGGACGGAATAATGAAAAACTGTTTTTT. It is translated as CASGPGRNNEKLFF.

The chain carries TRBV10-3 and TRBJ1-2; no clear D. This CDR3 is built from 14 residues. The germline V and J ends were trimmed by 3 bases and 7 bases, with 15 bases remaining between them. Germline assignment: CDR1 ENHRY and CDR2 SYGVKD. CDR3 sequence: CAISDSGLGSGYTF. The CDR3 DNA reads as TGTGCCATCAGTGATTCGGGTCTCGGCTCTGGCTACACCTTC.